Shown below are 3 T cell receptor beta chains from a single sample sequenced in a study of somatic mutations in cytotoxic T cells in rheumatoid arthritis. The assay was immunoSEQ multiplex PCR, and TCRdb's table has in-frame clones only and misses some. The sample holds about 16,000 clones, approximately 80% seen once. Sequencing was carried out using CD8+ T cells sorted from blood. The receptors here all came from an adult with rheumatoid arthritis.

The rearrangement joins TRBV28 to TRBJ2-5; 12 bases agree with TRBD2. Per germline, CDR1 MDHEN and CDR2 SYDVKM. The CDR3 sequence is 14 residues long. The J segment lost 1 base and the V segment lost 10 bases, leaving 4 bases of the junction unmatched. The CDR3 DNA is TGTGCCATCGAACTAGCGGGGGGCCAAGAGACCCAGTACTTC. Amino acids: CAIELAGGQETQYF. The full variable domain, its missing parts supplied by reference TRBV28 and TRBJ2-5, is DVKVTQSSRYLVKRTGEKVFLECVQDMDHENMFWYRQDPGLGLRLIYFSYDVKMKEKGDIPEGYSVSREKKERFSLILESASTNQTSMYLCAIELAGGQETQYFGPGTRLLVL.

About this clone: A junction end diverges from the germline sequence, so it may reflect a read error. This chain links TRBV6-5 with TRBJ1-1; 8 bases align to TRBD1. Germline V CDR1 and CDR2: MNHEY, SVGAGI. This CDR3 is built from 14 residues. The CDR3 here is CAGSYPGGHTEAFF. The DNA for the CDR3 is TGTGCCGGCAGTTACCCAGGGGGCCACACTGAAGCTTTCTTT.

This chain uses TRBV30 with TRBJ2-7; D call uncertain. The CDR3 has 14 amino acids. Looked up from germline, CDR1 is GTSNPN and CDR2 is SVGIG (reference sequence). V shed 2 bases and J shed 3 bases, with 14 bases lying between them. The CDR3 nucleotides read TGTGCCTGGAGTTCCGACGATTACAGCTACGAGCAGTACTTC. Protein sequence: CAWSSDDYSYEQYF.